This TCR beta chain was identified during a study of cytomegalovirus exposure and HLA in healthy donors. Primers included in the PCR were 60 Vbeta and 13 Jbeta primers. The method was immunoSEQ multiplex PCR; TCRdb's version includes in-frame clones alone and lacks a portion of them. The table has roughly 110,000 clones, approximately 80% seen once. V gave up 5 bases and J gave up 8 bases; unmatched junction bases: 7. From germline, CDR1 is LNHDA and CDR2 SQIVND (reference sequence). CDR3 size: 13 residues. This clonotype was obtained from a woman aged 25 to 39 in good health and CMV-seropositive. The chain employs TRBV19 and TRBJ1-2, with TRBD1 matching 8 bases. The specimen was PBMCs. As DNA, the CDR3 is TGTGCCAGTAGTCCTGGACAGGGAGGGGGCTACACCTTC. Translation gives CASSPGQGGGYTF.